This is a list of T cell receptor beta chains from one sample in a study of post-analysis software for immune sequencing data. TCRdb reanalysed the PCR reads using MiXCR and keeps one entry per CDR3 protein. This sample has around 180,000 distinct CDR3 sequences, with about 29% found just once. The material sequenced was blood. These TCRs come from a girl under 18 with multiple sclerosis. Each CDR3 is given with its conserved first and last residue. A D gene is named only where the DNA matches it firmly. Clone size, where shown, is once, few, many, or a class for clones that have expanded.

d_call	clone_size	j_call	v_call	cdr3_aa	cdr3_nt
NA	NA	TRBJ1-2	TRBV30	CAWSGEEEAGYTF	TGTGCCTGGAGTGGTGAGGAAGAGGCTGGCTACACCTTC
NA	many	TRBJ2-1	TRBV10-3	CAILLGSNEQFF	TGTGCCATTCTACTAGGTTCGAATGAGCAGTTCTTC
TRBD2	NA	TRBJ2-2	TRBV20-1	CSASPSSGNTGELFF	TGCAGTGCTAGCCCTTCTAGCGGGAACACCGGGGAGCTGTTTTTT
NA	NA	TRBJ2-1	TRBV20-1	CSARGGRNPNEQFF	TGCAGTGCTAGAGGTGGGCGGAACCCAAATGAGCAGTTCTTC
NA	NA	TRBJ2-7	TRBV5-1	CASTDTGTYEQYF	TGCGCCAGCACCGATACAGGGACCTACGAGCAGTACTTC
TRBD2	NA	TRBJ2-5	TRBV7-8	CASHRRLAGAYQETRYF	TGTGCCAGCCACAGACGGCTAGCGGGAGCCTACCAAGAGACCCGGTACTTC
NA	NA	TRBJ1-2	TRBV6-1	CATSTERDYGYTF	TGTGCCACGTCCACAGAACGGGACTATGGCTACACCTTC
NA	NA	TRBJ2-3	TRBV10-3	CAISVGDTQYF	TGTGCCATCAGTGTGGGGGATACGCAGTATTTT
TRBD1	NA	TRBJ1-2	TRBV29-1	CSVRTGGNYGYTF	TGCAGCGTGCGGACAGGGGGCAACTATGGCTACACCTTC
TRBD1	few	TRBJ2-5	TRBV20-1	CSAGTTGEKILIQETQYF	TGCAGTGCTGGTACTACAGGGGAGAAGATACTTATTCAAGAGACCCAGTACTTC
NA	many	TRBJ1-4	TRBV12-3/TRBV12-4	CASSPVVRKLFF	TGTGCCAGCAGTCCAGTCGTGAGGAAACTGTTTTTT
NA	NA	TRBJ2-5	TRBV20-1	CSANPLKGGDLETQYF	TGCAGTGCTAACCCCTTGAAAGGGGGGGATCTAGAGACCCAGTACTTC
NA	few	TRBJ2-2	TRBV21-1	CASRMVPGSRHTGELFF	TGTGCCAGCAGAATGGTCCCTGGGTCCCGCCACACCGGGGAGCTGTTTTTT
TRBD1	many	TRBJ2-5	TRBV15	CATRLQQGVKTQYF	TGTGCCACCAGGCTACAACAGGGGGTAAAGACCCAGTACTTC
TRBD2	NA	TRBJ2-2	TRBV7-9	CASSTSAAGTGELFF	TGTGCCAGCAGCACTAGCGCGGCAGGGACCGGGGAGCTGTTTTTT
NA	NA	TRBJ1-1	TRBV12-3/TRBV12-4	CASSTEPGYEAFF	TGTGCCAGCAGCACAGAACCAGGGTATGAAGCTTTCTTT
NA	few	TRBJ1-2	TRBV20-1	CSARDIGGHRTNGYTF	TGCAGTGCTAGAGATATCGGGGGACACAGGACTAATGGCTACACCTTC
NA	NA	TRBJ1-1	TRBV11-2	CASSLIGVNTEAFF	TGTGCCAGCAGCTTAATAGGGGTTAACACTGAAGCTTTCTTT
NA	many	TRBJ2-5	TRBV12-3/TRBV12-4	CASSLGGVAEQYF	TGTGCCAGCAGTTTAGGAGGTGTGGCGGAGCAGTACTTC
NA	many	TRBJ2-5	TRBV5-1	CASSPDRQETQYF	TGCGCCAGCAGCCCGGATAGACAAGAGACCCAGTACTTC
TRBD1	NA	TRBJ1-4	TRBV2	CASSLQDPRGEKLFF	TGTGCCAGCAGTTTACAGGATCCCAGGGGGGAAAAACTGTTTTTT
NA	few	TRBJ2-6	TRBV28	CASRAESGANVLTF	TGTGCCAGCAGGGCCGAGTCTGGGGCCAACGTCCTGACTTTC
TRBD1	many	TRBJ2-1	TRBV7-9	CASSLSSDGQGNPNEQFF	TGTGCCAGCAGCTTAAGCTCCGACGGACAGGGGAACCCCAATGAGCAGTTCTTC
TRBD1	NA	TRBJ1-5	TRBV18	CASSLLGGAEQPQHF	TGTGCCAGCTCACTACTAGGGGGCGCGGAGCAGCCCCAGCATTTT
TRBD1	few	TRBJ1-5	TRBV7-2	CASSPTGAQPQHF	TGTGCCAGCAGCCCTACAGGGGCCCAGCCCCAGCATTTT
TRBD2	few	TRBJ2-1	TRBV5-6	CASSLSLGLADNEQFF	TGTGCCAGCAGCTTGAGTCTGGGACTAGCTGACAATGAGCAGTTCTTC
NA	many	TRBJ1-2	TRBV10-3	CAVTQESDGYTF	TGTGCCGTCACGCAGGAGAGTGATGGCTACACCTTC
NA	few	TRBJ2-7	TRBV2	CASRDGYSYEQYF	TGTGCCAGCAGGGACGGCTACTCCTACGAGCAGTACTTC
TRBD1	many	TRBJ2-7	TRBV29-1	CSVVGDRGTYEQYF	TGCAGCGTTGTGGGGGACAGGGGGACCTACGAGCAGTACTTC
TRBD2	NA	TRBJ2-1	TRBV7-2	CASSPRTSGGFLLDNEQFF	TGTGCCAGCAGCCCTAGGACTAGCGGGGGATTTCTATTGGACAATGAGCAGTTCTTC
NA	few	TRBJ2-1	TRBV27	CASSVDLTSYNEQFF	TGTGCCAGCAGTGTCGATTTAACCTCCTACAATGAGCAGTTCTTC
NA	NA	TRBJ1-5	TRBV12-3/TRBV12-4	CASSRDREPQHF	TGTGCCAGCAGCCGCGATAGGGAGCCCCAGCATTTT
TRBD1	NA	TRBJ1-5	TRBV5-1	CASSSTGQANQPQHF	TGCGCCAGCAGCTCCACGGGACAGGCGAATCAGCCCCAGCATTTT
TRBD1	few	TRBJ2-5	TRBV24-1	CATSGTGGQETQYF	TGTGCCACCTCCGGGACAGGGGGGCAAGAGACCCAGTACTTC
NA	many	TRBJ1-4	TRBV7-9	CASSFPSTTNEKLFF	TGTGCCAGCAGCTTTCCGAGCACAACTAATGAAAAACTGTTTTTT
NA	few	TRBJ1-2	TRBV29-1	CSVDRTENYGYTF	TGCAGCGTTGACCGGACAGAGAACTATGGCTACACCTTC
TRBD2	many	TRBJ2-7	TRBV6-5	CASRALAGSYEQYF	TGTGCCAGCAGAGCACTAGCGGGCTCCTACGAGCAGTACTTC
NA	NA	TRBJ2-7	TRBV19	CASSRTGTLSSYEQYF	TGTGCCAGTAGTAGAACCGGGACCTTGAGCTCCTACGAGCAGTACTTC
TRBD2	many	TRBJ2-3	TRBV18	CASSTSGSTDTQYF	TGTGCCAGCAGCACTAGCGGGTCCACAGATACGCAGTATTTT
TRBD2	NA	TRBJ2-1	TRBV5-1	CASSPRASGSKNEQFF	TGCGCCAGCAGCCCCCGGGCTAGCGGGAGTAAGAATGAGCAGTTCTTC
TRBD2	NA	TRBJ2-5	TRBV5-1	CASRPTSSGAQYF	TGCGCCAGCAGGCCTACTAGCAGCGGGGCCCAGTACTTC
NA	many	TRBJ2-5	TRBV29-1	CSVEGQETQYF	TGCAGCGTCGAGGGGCAAGAGACCCAGTACTTC
NA	few	TRBJ2-6	TRBV25-1	CASSTSGDSGANVLTF	TGTGCCAGCAGTACATCGGGCGACTCTGGGGCCAACGTCCTGACTTTC
NA	few	TRBJ2-3	TRBV20-1	CSAKWSTDTQYF	TGCAGTGCCAAATGGAGCACAGATACGCAGTATTTT
NA	NA	TRBJ2-7	TRBV6-1	CASSGGYNTEQYF	TGTGCCAGCAGTGGGGGGTACAACACCGAGCAGTACTTC
TRBD2	few	TRBJ2-5	TRBV12-5	CASGLVQDSGNLETQYF	TGTGCTAGTGGTTTGGTACAGGATAGCGGGAACCTAGAGACCCAGTACTTC
TRBD2	NA	TRBJ2-1	TRBV6-2/TRBV6-3	CASSPTVVAGVHNEQFF	TGTGCCAGCAGTCCTACGGTGGTAGCGGGAGTTCACAATGAGCAGTTCTTC
NA	few	TRBJ2-6	TRBV27	CASTSGISGANVLTF	TGTGCCAGCACCTCTGGGATCTCTGGGGCCAACGTCCTGACTTTC
TRBD1	many	TRBJ2-5	TRBV4-1	CASSQEGWTGETQYF	TGCGCCAGCAGCCAAGAAGGGTGGACAGGAGAGACCCAGTACTTC
TRBD2	few	TRBJ2-3	TRBV7-2	CASNLSNRALGGRAGTDTQYF	TGTGCCAGCAACCTTTCCAACAGGGCCTTGGGCGGGAGGGCAGGCACAGATACGCAGTATTTT
NA	NA	TRBJ2-1	TRBV7-3	CASSAEGVRSYNEQFF	TGTGCCAGCAGCGCCGAGGGTGTACGCTCCTACAATGAGCAGTTCTTC
TRBD1	many	TRBJ2-7	TRBV5-1	CASSLEQGPYEQYF	TGCGCCAGCAGCTTGGAACAGGGGCCATACGAGCAGTACTTC